These T cell receptor beta chains were read from a single sample in a study of T cell responses to AZD1222 COVID-19 vaccine. Sequencing used immunoSEQ multiplex PCR; TCRdb keeps in-frame clones, though not all of them. The sample carries around 150,000 clones, just under 95% recorded once. Sequenced here: peripheral blood, sampled 28 days after the second AZD1222 dose. The receptors were gathered from an adult who received the AZD1222 COVID-19 vaccine. CDR3s include the opening cysteine and the closing phenylalanine or tryptophan.

v_gene	j_gene	CDR3aa
TRBV3-1/TRBV3-2	TRBJ2-1	CASSQDRGQRISEQFF
TRBV6-5	TRBJ1-2	CASRETGGSVGYTF
TRBV4-1	TRBJ1-1	CASSPKQGQNTEAFF
TRBV18	TRBJ2-1	CASSLQEKQFF
TRBV11-2	TRBJ2-7	CASSRGSGQGYEQYF
TRBV28	TRBJ1-2	CASSTGVYGYTF
TRBV5-6	TRBJ2-3	CASSLAGGRDTQYF
TRBV11-3	TRBJ1-1	CASSLGAISTEAFF
TRBV19	TRBJ1-1	CASSIGHKLEAFF
TRBV11-1	TRBJ1-2	CASSAPGTGANYGYTF
TRBV5-1	TRBJ1-6	CASSLDLRGRGSPLHF
TRBV6-5	TRBJ1-4	CASSYSGTAEKLFF
TRBV5-6	TRBJ1-4	CASSAFGGTDEKLFF
TRBV3-1/TRBV3-2	TRBJ2-3	CASSPGATPDTQYF
TRBV12-3/TRBV12-4	TRBJ2-1	CASSQGGWNEQFF
TRBV6-1	TRBJ1-2	CASSTRQQGYTF
TRBV19	TRBJ1-2	CASSSPSENYGYTF
TRBV28	TRBJ1-1	CASNQNTEAFF
TRBV14	TRBJ1-3	CASSLQGVFGNTIYF
TRBV11-2	TRBJ1-6	CASSLYRGGQAGSPLHF
TRBV7-2	TRBJ1-3	CASSPTRRNSGNTIYF
TRBV19	TRBJ2-1	CASSISSDYNEQFF
TRBV6-1	TRBJ1-1	CASSDLGAVATEAFF
TRBV20-1	TRBJ1-1	CSASNMNTEAFF
TRBV9	TRBJ2-3	CASSPTTQGTDTQYF
TRBV5-6	TRBJ1-6	CASSLLDRVETPLHF
TRBV19	TRBJ1-6	CASSSGTGFNSPLHF
TRBV6-4	TRBJ1-2	CASSDAMTGGDIAGYTF
TRBV2	TRBJ1-2	CAREQGGGYTF
TRBV28	TRBJ2-1	CASSPPAGKGLDEQFF
TRBV2	TRBJ2-7	CASNLFDGSDEQYF
TRBV7-9	TRBJ2-6	CASSHRGPGANVLTF
TRBV6-1	TRBJ1-5	CASSEVRDPQPQHF
TRBV11-1	TRBJ2-4	CASSLLGLAKNIQYF
TRBV6-2/TRBV6-3	TRBJ2-7	CASSPPGQATYEQYF
TRBV10-3	TRBJ1-6	CAIRQSSYNSPLHF
TRBV4-3	TRBJ1-1	CASSQGEGGTEAFF
TRBV3-1/TRBV3-2	TRBJ2-4	CASSPARAETGVAKNIQYF
TRBV30	TRBJ1-4	CAWSAQGATNEKLFF
TRBV18	TRBJ1-2	CASSPPTGANYGYTF
TRBV18	TRBJ2-2	CASSPMEGRNTGELFF
TRBV27	TRBJ1-5	CASSFGPGRGQGQPQHF
TRBV19	TRBJ2-1	CASSISSGGFSYNEQFF
TRBV5-5	TRBJ1-2	CASSLRFWTRGQNGYTF
TRBV20-1	TRBJ1-1	CSASAGIAFF
TRBV14	TRBJ2-7	CASSPGGGEQYF
TRBV6-5	TRBJ1-2	CASSSIWTPNYGYTF
TRBV5-1	TRBJ2-1	CASSPGTGGYNEQFF
TRBV5-1	TRBJ1-4	CASSGHPLTPNEKLFF
TRBV5-1	TRBJ2-7	CASSLGSGVSYEQYF
TRBV7-9	TRBJ1-1	CAFLRFSAAVPEAFF
TRBV6-2/TRBV6-3	TRBJ2-7	CASSYPAARPGTYEQYF
TRBV27	TRBJ2-3	CASSLGLTDTQYF
TRBV19	TRBJ1-2	CASRFETGGAYGYTF
TRBV9	TRBJ1-2	CASSGTGAGYGYTF
TRBV15	TRBJ1-4	CATSRRAYEKLFF
TRBV30	TRBJ1-5	CAWSRQSNQPQHF